This T cell receptor (beta chain) came from a study of cytomegalovirus exposure and HLA in healthy donors. The CDR3 is 14 residues long. The V gene end was trimmed by 4 bases and the J gene end by 7 bases; junction bases not matched to a gene: 9. From germline, CDR1 is SGHDN and CDR2 FVKESK. This clone was recorded only once. The study ran its PCR with 60 Vbeta and 13 Jbeta primers. Measured with immunoSEQ multiplex PCR; TCRdb has only the in-frame clones, and not every one. The sample yields approximately 69,000 clones, 74% seen once. The chain carries TRBV14 and TRBJ2-7; 8 nucleotides line up with TRBD1. Sample: PBMCs. The sequence was obtained from a woman aged 25 to 39 in good health and CMV-seropositive. For the CDR3, the DNA is TGTGCCAGCAGCCCCCGTCCACAGGGGGAAGAGCAGTACTTC. Residues: CASSPRPQGEEQYF.